One TCR beta chain is described in this entry. Its antigen remains unknown. One entry per CDR3 protein results from TCRdb running MiXCR on the 5' RACE reads. The sample yields 240,000 or so distinct CDR3 sequences, approximately 9% seen once. The entry originates in a study of T-cell memory formation after mild COVID-19. The wider study: The two donors had largely donor-specific TCR clusters.

Study-wide points: Pre-infection memory held some responding clones, suggesting pre-existing cross-reactive T cells responded.

The CDR3 has 15 residues. Germline CDR1 and CDR2: MNHNS and SASEGT. Trimming at V came to 7 bases and at J to 6 bases, leaving 7 bases not matched to a gene. V is TRBV6-1 and J is TRBJ2-1, with 12 bases fitting TRBD2. Specimen: PBMCs or a T cell subset sorted from them (not recorded which). This receptor was identified in a man between 18 and 29 years old who had mild COVID-19 (a few samples of this study predate the infection). Cell type and time point are not known. CDR3: CASMVLAGGFNEQFF. Here the CDR3 DNA reads TGTGCCAGCATGGTTCTAGCGGGGGGGTTCAATGAGCAGTTCTTC.